Sequencing of this T cell receptor beta chain was carried out in a study of T cells and Merkel cell carcinoma outcomes. Trimming took 5 bases from V and 7 from J, leaving 19 bases between them. CDR1 and CDR2 (germline): SGHNT, YYREEE (reference sequence). This CDR3 is built from 15 residues. TCRdb's copy holds only in-frame clones and misses some; the assay was immunoSEQ multiplex PCR. The data contain thousands of clones, 65% to 80% of them seen just once; the ten biggest clones take up roughly 13%. Sequenced sample: tumor tissue from Merkel cell carcinoma. The chain combines TRBV5-4 with TRBJ2-1, with no clear D. The clonotype comes from a human donor with Merkel cell carcinoma. Some clones in this sample may be carry-over from other donors' samples. CDR3 nucleotide sequence: TGTGCCAGCAGGCGTTTAAGGGCTCACCAAAATGAGCAGTTCTTC. The encoded protein is CASRRLRAHQNEQFF.